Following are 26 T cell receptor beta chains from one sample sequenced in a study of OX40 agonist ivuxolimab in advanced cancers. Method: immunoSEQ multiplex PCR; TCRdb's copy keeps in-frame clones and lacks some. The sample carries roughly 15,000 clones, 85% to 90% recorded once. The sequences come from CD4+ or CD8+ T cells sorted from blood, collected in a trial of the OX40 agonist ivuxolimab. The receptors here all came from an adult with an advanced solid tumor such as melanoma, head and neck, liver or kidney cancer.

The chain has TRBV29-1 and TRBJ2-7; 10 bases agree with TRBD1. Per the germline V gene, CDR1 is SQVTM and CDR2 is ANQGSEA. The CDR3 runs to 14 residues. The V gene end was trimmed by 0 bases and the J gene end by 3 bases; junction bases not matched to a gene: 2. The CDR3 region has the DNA TGCAGCGTTGAAGACCGGGACAGGGGCTACGAGCAGTACTTC. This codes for CSVEDRDRGYEQYF.

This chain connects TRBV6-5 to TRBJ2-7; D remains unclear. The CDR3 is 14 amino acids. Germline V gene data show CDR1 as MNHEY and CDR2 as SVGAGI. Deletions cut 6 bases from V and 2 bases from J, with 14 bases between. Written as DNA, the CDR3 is TGTGCCAGCAGCCCTCTCCCAGGACCCTACGAGCAGTACTTC. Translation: CASSPLPGPYEQYF.

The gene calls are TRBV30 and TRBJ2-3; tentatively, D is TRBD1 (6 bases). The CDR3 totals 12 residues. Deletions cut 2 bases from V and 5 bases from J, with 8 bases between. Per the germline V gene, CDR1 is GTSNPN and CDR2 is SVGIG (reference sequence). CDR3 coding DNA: TGTGCCTGGAGTCCAGGGGAAGATACGCAGTATTTT. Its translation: CAWSPGEDTQYF.

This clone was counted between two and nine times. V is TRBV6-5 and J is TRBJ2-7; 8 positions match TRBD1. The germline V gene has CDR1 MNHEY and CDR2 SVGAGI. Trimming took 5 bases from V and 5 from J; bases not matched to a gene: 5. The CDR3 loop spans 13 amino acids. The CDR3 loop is CASSQGQVNEQYF. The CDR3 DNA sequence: TGTGCCAGCAGTCAGGGACAGGTGAACGAGCAGTACTTC.

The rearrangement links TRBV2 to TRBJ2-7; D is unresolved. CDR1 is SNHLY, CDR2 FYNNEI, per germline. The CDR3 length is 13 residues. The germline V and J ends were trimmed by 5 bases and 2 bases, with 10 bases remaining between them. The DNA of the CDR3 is TGTGCCAGCAGTTACGACCGTACCTACGAGCAGTACTTC. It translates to CASSYDRTYEQYF.

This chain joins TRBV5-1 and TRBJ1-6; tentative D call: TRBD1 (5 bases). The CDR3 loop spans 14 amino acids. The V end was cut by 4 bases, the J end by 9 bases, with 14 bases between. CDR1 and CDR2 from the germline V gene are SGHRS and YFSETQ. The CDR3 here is CASSPGRVGSPLHF. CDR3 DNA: TGCGCCAGCAGCCCGGGGCGGGTGGGTTCACCCCTCCACTTT. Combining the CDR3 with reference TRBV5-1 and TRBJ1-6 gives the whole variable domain KAGVTQTPRYLIKTRGQQVTLSCSPISGHRSVSWYQQTPGQGLQFLFEYFSETQRNKGNFPGRFSGRQFSNSRSEMNVSTLELGDSALYLCASSPGRVGSPLHFGNGTRLTVT.

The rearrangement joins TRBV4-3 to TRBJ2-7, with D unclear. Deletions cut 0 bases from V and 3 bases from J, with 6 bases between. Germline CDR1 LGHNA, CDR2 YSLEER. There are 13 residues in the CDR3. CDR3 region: CASSQDGGYEQYF. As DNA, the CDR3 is TGCGCCAGCAGCCAAGATGGTGGCTACGAGCAGTACTTC.

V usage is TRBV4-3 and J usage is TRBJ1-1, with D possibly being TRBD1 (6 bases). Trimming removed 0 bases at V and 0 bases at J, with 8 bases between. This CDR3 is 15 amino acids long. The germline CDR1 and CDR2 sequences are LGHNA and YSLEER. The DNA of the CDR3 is TGCGCCAGCAGCCAAGATCAGGGGTTGAACACTGAAGCTTTCTTT. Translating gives CASSQDQGLNTEAFF.

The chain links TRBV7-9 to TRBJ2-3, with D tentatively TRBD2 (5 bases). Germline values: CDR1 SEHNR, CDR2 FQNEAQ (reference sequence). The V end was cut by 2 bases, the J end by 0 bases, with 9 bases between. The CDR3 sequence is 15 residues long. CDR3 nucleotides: TGTGCCAGCAGCTTACACGAGCGGAGCACAGATACGCAGTATTTT. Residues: CASSLHERSTDTQYF.

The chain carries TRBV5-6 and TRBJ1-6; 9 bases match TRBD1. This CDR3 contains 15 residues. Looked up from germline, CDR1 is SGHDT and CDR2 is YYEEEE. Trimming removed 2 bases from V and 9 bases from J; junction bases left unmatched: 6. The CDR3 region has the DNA TGTGCCAGCAGCTTCGGGACAGGGAAAGGTTCACCCCTCCACTTT. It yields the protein CASSFGTGKGSPLHF. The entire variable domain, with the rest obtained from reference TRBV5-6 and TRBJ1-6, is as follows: DAGVTQSPTHLIKTRGQQVTLRCSPKSGHDTVSWYQQALGQGPQFIFQYYEEEERQRGNFPDRFSGHQFPNYSSELNVNALLLGDSALYLCASSFGTGKGSPLHFGNGTRLTVT.

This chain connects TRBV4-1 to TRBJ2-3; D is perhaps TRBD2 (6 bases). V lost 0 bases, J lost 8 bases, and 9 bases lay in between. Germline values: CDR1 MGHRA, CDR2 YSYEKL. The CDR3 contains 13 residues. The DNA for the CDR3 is TGCGCCAGCAGCCAAGAGGGGGGAGCTACGCAGTATTTT. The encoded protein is CASSQEGGATQYF.

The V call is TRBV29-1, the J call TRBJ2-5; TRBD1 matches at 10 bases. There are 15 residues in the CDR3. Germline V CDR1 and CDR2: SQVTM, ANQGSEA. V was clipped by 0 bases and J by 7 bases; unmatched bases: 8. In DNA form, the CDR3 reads TGCAGCGTTGAAGAGGGGACAGGGGAAACGCTGACCCAGTACTTC. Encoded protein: CSVEEGTGETLTQYF.

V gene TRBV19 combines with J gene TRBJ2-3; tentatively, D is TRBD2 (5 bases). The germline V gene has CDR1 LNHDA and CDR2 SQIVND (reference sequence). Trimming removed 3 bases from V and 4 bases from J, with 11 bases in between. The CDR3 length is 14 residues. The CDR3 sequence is CASSIGGAPDTQYF. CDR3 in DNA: TGTGCCAGTAGTATTGGAGGAGCGCCAGATACGCAGTATTTT.

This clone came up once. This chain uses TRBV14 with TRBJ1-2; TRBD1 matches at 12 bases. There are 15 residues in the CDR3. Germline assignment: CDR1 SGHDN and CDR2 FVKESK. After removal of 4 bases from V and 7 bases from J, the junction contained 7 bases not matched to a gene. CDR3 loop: CASSPRDRGPRGYTF. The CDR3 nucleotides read TGTGCCAGCAGCCCGCGGGACAGGGGGCCACGTGGCTACACCTTC.

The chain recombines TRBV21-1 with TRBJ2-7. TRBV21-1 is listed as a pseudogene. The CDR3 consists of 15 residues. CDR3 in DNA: TGTGCCAGCAGCAAAGAGGAGGGCAGGGGCCACGAGCAGTACTTC. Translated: CASSKEEGRGHEQYF.

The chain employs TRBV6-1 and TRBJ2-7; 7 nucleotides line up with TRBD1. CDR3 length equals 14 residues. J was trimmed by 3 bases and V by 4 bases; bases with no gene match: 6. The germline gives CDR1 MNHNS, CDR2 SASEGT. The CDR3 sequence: CASSGQGEFYEQYF. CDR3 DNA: TGTGCCAGCAGTGGCCAGGGGGAATTCTACGAGCAGTACTTC.

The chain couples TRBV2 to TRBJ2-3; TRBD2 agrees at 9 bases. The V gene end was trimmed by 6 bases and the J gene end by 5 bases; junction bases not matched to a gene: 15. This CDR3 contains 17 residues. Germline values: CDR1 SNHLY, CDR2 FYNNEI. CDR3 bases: TGTGCCAGCAGGGGTTCCGGGACTAGCTACACTGTAGATACGCAGTATTTT. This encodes CASRGSGTSYTVDTQYF.

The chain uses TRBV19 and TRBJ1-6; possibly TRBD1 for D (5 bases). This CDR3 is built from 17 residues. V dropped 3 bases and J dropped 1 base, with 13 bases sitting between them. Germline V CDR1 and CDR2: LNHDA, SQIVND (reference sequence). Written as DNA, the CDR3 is TGTGCCAGTAGTATCACGGGGGTCCGGTCCTATAATTCACCCCTCCACTTT. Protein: CASSITGVRSYNSPLHF.

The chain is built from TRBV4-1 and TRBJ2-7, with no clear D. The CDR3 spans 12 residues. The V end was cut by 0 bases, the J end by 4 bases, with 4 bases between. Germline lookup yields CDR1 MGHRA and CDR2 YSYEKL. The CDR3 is CASSQDSYEQYF. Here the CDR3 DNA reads TGCGCCAGCAGCCAAGACAGTTACGAGCAGTACTTC.

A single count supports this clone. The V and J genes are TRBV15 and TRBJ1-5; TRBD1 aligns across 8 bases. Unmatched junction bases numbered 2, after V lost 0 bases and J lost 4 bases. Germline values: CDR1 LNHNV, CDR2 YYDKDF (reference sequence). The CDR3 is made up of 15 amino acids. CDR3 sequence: CATSRDRTGNQPQHF. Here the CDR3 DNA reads TGTGCCACCAGCAGAGACCGGACAGGGAATCAGCCCCAGCATTTT.

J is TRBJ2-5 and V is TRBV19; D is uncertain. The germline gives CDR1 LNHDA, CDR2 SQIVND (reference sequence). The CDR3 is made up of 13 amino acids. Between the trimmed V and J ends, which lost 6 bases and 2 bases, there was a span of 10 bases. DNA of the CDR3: TGTGCCAGTAGCCCCGCCGGACAAGAGACCCAGTACTTC. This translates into CASSPAGQETQYF.

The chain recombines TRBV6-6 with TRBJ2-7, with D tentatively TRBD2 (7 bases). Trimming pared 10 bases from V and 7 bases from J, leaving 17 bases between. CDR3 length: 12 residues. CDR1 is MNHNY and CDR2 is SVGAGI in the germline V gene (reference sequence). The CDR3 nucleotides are TGTGCCACCCCGGGGAGGGGGGGGGAGCAGTACTTC. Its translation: CATPGRGGEQYF.

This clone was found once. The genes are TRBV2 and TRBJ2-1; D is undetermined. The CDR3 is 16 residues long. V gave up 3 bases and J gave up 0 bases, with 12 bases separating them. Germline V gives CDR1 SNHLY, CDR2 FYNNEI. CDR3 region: CASSDQARSSYNEQFF. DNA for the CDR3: TGTGCCAGCAGTGATCAGGCTCGGAGCTCCTACAATGAGCAGTTCTTC.

DNA of the CDR3: TGTGCCAGCAGTTACTCGAAGGGACATGAGCAGTTCTTC. Amino acid sequence: CASSYSKGHEQFF. This chain connects TRBV6-5 to TRBJ2-1; D may be TRBD1 or TRBD2 (5 bases each). V lost 0 bases and J lost 8, with 8 bases in between. Germline loops: CDR1 MNHEY, CDR2 SVGAGI. This CDR3 region has 13 residues.

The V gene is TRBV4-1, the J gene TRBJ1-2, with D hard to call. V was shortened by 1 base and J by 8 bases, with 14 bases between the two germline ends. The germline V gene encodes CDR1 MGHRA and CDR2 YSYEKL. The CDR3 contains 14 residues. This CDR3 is CASSQGRLTDGYTF. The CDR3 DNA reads TGCGCCAGCAGCCAAGGCAGGTTGACCGACGGCTACACCTTC.

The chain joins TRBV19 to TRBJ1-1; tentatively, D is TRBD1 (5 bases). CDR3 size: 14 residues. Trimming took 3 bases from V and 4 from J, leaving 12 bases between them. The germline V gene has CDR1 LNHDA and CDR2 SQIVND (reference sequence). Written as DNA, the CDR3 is TGTGCCAGTAGTATCTCCAGGGTCGGCACTGAAGCTTTCTTT. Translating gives CASSISRVGTEAFF.